This T cell receptor beta chain was captured by sequencing in a study of blood T cell repertoires in COVID-19. About the research overall: The United States, Italy and Spain supplied acute and convalescent COVID-19 samples. T cells, B-cell-depleted T cells, or PBMCs supplied cDNA or gDNA.

The assay was immunoSEQ multiplex PCR, and TCRdb's table has in-frame clones only and misses some. The sample has over 200,000 clones, roughly 87% seen once; the top ten hold about 10%. Two negative PCRs, clearance, or symptom resolution had been documented for recovered Cohort 3 donors. From germline, CDR1 is SEHNR and CDR2 FQNEAQ (reference sequence). The junction had 13 bases not matched to a gene; V was cut back by 5 bases and J by 9 bases. This CDR3 comprises 14 residues. Material for sequencing was PBMCs or T cells enriched from blood (not recorded which). V usage is TRBV7-9 and J usage is TRBJ2-7; 7 nucleotides line up with TRBD2. The sequence derives from a man under 40 who had recovered from COVID-19. The CDR3 here is CASSPGGRALGQYF. CDR3 in DNA: TGTGCCAGCAGCCCCGGGGGGAGGGCCCTCGGGCAGTACTTC. Using reference TRBV7-9 and TRBJ2-7 for the parts outside the CDR3, the full variable domain is DTGVSQNPRHKITKRGQNVTFRCDPISEHNRLYWYRQTLGQGPEFLTYFQNEAQLEKSRLLSDRFSAERPKGSFSTLEIQRTEQGDSAMYLCASSPGGRALGQYFGPGTRLTVT.